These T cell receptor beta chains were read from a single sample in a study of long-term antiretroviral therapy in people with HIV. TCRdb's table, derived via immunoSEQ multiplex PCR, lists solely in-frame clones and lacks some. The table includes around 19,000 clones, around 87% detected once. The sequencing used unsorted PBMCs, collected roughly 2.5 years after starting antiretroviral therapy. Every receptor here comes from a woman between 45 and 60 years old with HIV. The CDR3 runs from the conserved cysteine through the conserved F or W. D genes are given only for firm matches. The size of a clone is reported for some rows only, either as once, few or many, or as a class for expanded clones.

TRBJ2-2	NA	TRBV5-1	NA	TGCGCCAGCAGCTTCGGACTGGCGGGACCGAACACCGGGGAGCTGTTTTTT	CASSFGLAGPNTGELFF
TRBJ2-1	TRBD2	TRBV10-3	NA	TGTGCCATCAGGCGGGGGGATGAGCAGTTCTTC	CAIRRGDEQFF
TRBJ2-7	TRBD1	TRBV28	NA	TGTGCCAGCAGGACAGGGTATTACGAGCAGTACTTC	CASRTGYYEQYF
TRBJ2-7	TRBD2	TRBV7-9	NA	TGTGCCAGCAGCTCGTCTAACCGACTAGCGGGACTCTACGAGCAGTACTTC	CASSSSNRLAGLYEQYF
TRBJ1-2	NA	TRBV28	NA	TGTGCCAGCAGTTTAGAAGGGAGGGGCGGCTACACCTTC	CASSLEGRGGYTF
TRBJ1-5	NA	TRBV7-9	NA	TGTGCCAGCAGTCAGGGAAATCAGCCCCAGCATTTT	CASSQGNQPQHF
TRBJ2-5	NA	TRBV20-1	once	TGCAGTGCTAGAGAGGACGAGACCCAGTACTTC	CSAREDETQYF
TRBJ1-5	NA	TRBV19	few	TGTGCCAGTAGTATACAGGGATATCAGCCCCAGCATTTT	CASSIQGYQPQHF
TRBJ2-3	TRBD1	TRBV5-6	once	TGTGCCAGCAGCTTGGTGGGGACAGGAGATACGCAGTATTTT	CASSLVGTGDTQYF
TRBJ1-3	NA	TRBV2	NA	TGTGCCAGCAGTGGCAGGGGTTCTGGAAACACCATATATTTT	CASSGRGSGNTIYF
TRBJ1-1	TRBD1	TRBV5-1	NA	TGCGCCAGCAGAATAACACAGGGGGCCCGGGCTGAAGCTTTCTTT	CASRITQGARAEAFF
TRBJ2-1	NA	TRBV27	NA	TGTGCCAGCAGTAGGACGGGCCTCAAGGGCGAGCAGTTCTTC	CASSRTGLKGEQFF
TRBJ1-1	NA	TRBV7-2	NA	TGTGCCAGCAGCTCGCAGGGTTGGACTGAAGCTTTCTTT	CASSSQGWTEAFF
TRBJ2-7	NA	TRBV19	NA	TGTGCCTTTTTTGGGGCAGCGCCTCGGGGTGAGCAGTACTTC	CAFFGAAPRGEQYF
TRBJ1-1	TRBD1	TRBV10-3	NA	TGTGCCATCAGTGTCCAGGACAGGGTTACTGAAGCTTTCTTT	CAISVQDRVTEAFF
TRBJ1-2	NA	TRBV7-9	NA	TGTGCCAGCAGCCTAGGGAATCGTGGCTATGGCTACACCTTC	CASSLGNRGYGYTF
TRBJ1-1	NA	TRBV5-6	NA	TGTGCCAGCAGCTCCGGACGCTGGGTGAACACTGAAGCTTTCTTT	CASSSGRWVNTEAFF
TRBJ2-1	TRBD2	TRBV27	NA	TGTGCCAGCGGCCCTCTGGGGGTTCGGGCTAGCGGGTACAATGAGCAGTTCTTC	CASGPLGVRASGYNEQFF
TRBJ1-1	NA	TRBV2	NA	TGTGCCAGGCTTAGCGGGGGCACTGAAGCTTTCTTT	CARLSGGTEAFF
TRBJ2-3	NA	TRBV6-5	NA	TGTGCCAGCAGTTACTCCCTTCGGGGAAGTACGCAGTATTTT	CASSYSLRGSTQYF
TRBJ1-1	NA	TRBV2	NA	TGTGCCAGCCTCAATCTCCTCTCTGGAGGGACTGAAGCTTTCTTT	CASLNLLSGGTEAFF
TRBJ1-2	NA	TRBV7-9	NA	TGTGCCAGCAGCTTAATGGGTGCAGAAGGCTCCTATGGCTACACCTTC	CASSLMGAEGSYGYTF